Included here is one T cell receptor beta chain sequence, with context. Its antigen is unknown. Qualities for individual bases were not recorded, and no much larger clone is one base off. The data were taken from a study of blood T cell repertoires in COVID-19 (dated by TCRdb to 2020 to 2022). For the wider study: Samples covering the acute and convalescent phases of COVID-19 were provided by collaborators in the United States, Italy and Spain. The material from the prospective study consisted of cDNA or gDNA derived from T cells, B-cell-depleted T cells, or PBMCs. The dataset comprised deeply sampled blood TCRbeta repertoires from subjects exposed to, actively infected with, or recovered from COVID-19. The repertoires were released in a freely available public database intended as a resource for research on the immune response to SARS-CoV-2. Samples came from the ongoing ImmuneRACE study (first 160 participants) plus 1,254 subjects from 6 global collaborators. A de-identified subject ID, COVID-19 status, age in years and sex were almost always included in the sample metadata. HLA class I and class II types, where available, came from metadata supplied by the sample provider rather than from assay-based typing.

In Seattle, one collaborating source enrolled patients while the infection was active and tracked those patients longitudinally over the course of disease. Each collaborating institution followed its own protocols to collect whole blood in K2EDTA tubes. Collaborator samples were shipped for TCRbeta analysis as frozen whole blood, isolated PBMCs, or DNA extracted from either sample type. TCRbeta CDR3 regions were amplified from genomic DNA by means of the immunoSEQ Assay, a bias-controlled multiplex PCR. The authors' analysis ran thus. The number of nucleated cells in each sample was estimated by amplification of reference gene primers within the assay. To quantify the absolute abundance of each unique TCRbeta CDR3 rearrangement, sequence reads were collapsed and filtered. Productive Simpson clonality was computed per sample as the square root of Simpson's diversity index over productive rearrangements. TCRdb's version of the immuneACCESS table is confined to in-frame rearrangements and falls short of the full clone set. An unresolved V gene accounts for under half of the shortfall where checked; the remainder is of unknown origin. D and trimming were read from the DNA, whereas the V and J calls and clone size are those reported in that table. The sample data list roughly 140,000 clones, and about 85% of these were observed just once. Around 8.1% of the sample lies in the top ten.

The full study reports these points: The amount of clinical and demographic metadata varied by source and participant and was provided uncurated.

V lost 1 base and J lost 9 bases; the stretch between them is 15 bases long. Measured from the cysteine to the phenylalanine, the CDR3 is 14 residues long. This entry keeps only the CDR3 DNA: 42 bases, framed from base 1. According to the germline V gene (reference sequence), CDR1 reads LGHDT and CDR2 reads YNNKEL. Sequencing used peripheral blood. This TCR was sampled from a woman aged 60 to 75 with COVID-19, enrolled during active disease. Recombination joined TRBV3-1 (or the pseudogene TRBV3-2) with TRBJ1-2; no D gene call is confident. The CDR3 reads as follows: CASSQVRSEGSYTF. The DNA sequence is TGTGCCAGCAGCCAAGTTCGGTCCGAGGGAAGCTACACCTTC.